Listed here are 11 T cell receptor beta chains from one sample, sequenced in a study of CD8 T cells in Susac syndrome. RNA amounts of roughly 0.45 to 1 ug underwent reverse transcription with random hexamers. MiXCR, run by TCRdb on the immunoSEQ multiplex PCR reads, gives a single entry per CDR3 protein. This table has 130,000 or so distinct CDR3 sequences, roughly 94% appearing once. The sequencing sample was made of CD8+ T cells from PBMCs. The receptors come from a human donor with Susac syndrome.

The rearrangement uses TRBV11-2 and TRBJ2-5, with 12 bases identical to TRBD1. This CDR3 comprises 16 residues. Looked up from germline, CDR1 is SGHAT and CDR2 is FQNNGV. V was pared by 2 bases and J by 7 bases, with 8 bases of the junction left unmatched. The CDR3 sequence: CASSLSGTGGEGTQYF. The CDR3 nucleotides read TGTGCCAGCAGCTTATCCGGGACAGGGGGCGAGGGGACCCAGTACTTC.

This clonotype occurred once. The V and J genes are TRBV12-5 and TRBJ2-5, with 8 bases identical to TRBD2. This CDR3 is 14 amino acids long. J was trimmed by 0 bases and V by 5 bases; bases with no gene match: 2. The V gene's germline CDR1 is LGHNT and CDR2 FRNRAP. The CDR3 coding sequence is TGTGCTAGTGGTCCTAGCGGGTACCAAGAGACCCAGTACTTC. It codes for CASGPSGYQETQYF.

CDR3 nucleotide sequence: TGTGCCAGCAGTTTATGGGTCGGGGAGACCCAGTACTTC. Translated: CASSLWVGETQYF. The rearrangement links TRBV27 to TRBJ2-5; D gene ambiguous. The germline V gene has CDR1 MNHEY and CDR2 SMNVEV (reference sequence). Trimming left V 1 base short and J 5 bases short, with 8 bases between. The CDR3 has 13 amino acids.

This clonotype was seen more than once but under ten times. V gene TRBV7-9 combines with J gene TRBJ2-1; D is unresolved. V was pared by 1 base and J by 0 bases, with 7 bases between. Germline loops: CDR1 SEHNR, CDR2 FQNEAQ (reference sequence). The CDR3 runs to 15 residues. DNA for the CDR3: TGTGCCAGCAGCTTAGGCACGAGCTCCTACAATGAGCAGTTCTTC. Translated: CASSLGTSSYNEQFF.

CDR3 nucleotide sequence: TGTGCCAGCTCACCAACTGATTACTCCTACGAGCAGTACTTC. Protein product: CASSPTDYSYEQYF. V usage is TRBV18 and J usage is TRBJ2-7; D call uncertain. This CDR3 comprises 14 residues. Per the germline V gene, CDR1 is KGHSH and CDR2 is LQKENI. V was cut by 2 bases and J by 0 bases, with 8 bases left in between.

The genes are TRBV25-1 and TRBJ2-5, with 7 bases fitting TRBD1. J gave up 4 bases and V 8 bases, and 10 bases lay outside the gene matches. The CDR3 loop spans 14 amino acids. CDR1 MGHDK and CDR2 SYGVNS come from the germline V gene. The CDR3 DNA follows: TGTGCCAGCGAAGGAGACAGGGTCGGAGAGACCCAGTACTTC. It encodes CASEGDRVGETQYF.

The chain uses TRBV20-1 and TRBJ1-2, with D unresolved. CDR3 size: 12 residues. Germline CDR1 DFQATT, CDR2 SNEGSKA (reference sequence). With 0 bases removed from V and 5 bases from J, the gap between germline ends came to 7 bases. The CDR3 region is CSARDTVYGYTF. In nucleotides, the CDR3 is TGCAGTGCTAGAGATACGGTATATGGCTACACCTTC.

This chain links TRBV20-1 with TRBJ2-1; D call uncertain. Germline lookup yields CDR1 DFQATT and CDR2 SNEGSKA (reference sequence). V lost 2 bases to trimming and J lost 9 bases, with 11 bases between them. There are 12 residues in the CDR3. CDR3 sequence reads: CSARSLAAEQFF. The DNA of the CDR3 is TGCAGTGCTAGAAGTCTGGCGGCTGAGCAGTTCTTC.

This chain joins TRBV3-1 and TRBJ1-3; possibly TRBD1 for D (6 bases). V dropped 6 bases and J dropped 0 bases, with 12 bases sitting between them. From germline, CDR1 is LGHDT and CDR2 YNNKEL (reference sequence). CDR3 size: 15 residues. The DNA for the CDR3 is TGTGCCAGCAGTCGCGGGGGCCTCTCTGGAAACACCATATATTTT. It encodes CASSRGGLSGNTIYF.

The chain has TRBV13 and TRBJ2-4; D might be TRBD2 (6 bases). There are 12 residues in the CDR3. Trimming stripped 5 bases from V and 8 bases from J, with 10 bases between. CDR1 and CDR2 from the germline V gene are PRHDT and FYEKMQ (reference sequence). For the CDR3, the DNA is TGTGCCAGCAGCGGCGGGGTGGACATTCAGTACTTC. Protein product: CASSGGVDIQYF.

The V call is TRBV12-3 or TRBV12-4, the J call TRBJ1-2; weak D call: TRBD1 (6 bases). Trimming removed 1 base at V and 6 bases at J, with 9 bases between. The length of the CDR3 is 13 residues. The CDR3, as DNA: TGTGCCAGCAGTTTAGGCAGGGGTCATGGCTACACCTTC. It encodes CASSLGRGHGYTF.